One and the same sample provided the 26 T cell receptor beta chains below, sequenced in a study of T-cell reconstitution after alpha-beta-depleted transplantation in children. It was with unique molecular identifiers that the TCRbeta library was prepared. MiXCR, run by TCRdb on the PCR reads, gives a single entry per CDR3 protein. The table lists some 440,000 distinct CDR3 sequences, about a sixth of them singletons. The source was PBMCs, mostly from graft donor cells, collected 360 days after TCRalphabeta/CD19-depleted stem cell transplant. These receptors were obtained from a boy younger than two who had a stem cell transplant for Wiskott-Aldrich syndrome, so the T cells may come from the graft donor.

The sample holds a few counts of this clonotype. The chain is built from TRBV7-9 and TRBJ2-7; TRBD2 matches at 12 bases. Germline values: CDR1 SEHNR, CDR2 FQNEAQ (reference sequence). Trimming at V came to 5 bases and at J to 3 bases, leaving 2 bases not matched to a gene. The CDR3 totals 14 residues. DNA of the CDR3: TGTGCCAGCAGCGTGACTAGCGGGGGCTACGAGCAGTACTTC. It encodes CASSVTSGGYEQYF.

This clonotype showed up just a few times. This CDR3 is CASSLNGGPTSNTGELFF. As DNA, the CDR3 is TGCGCCAGCAGCTTGAACGGGGGGCCAACTTCGAACACCGGGGAGCTGTTTTTT. The chain links TRBV5-1 to TRBJ2-2, with D tentatively TRBD2 (7 bases). Germline V gives CDR1 SGHRS, CDR2 YFSETQ. V shed 1 base and J shed 0 bases, with 16 bases lying between them. This CDR3 is built from 18 residues. The full variable domain, rest sourced from reference TRBV5-1 and TRBJ2-2, is KAGVTQTPRYLIKTRGQQVTLSCSPISGHRSVSWYQQTPGQGLQFLFEYFSETQRNKGNFPGRFSGRQFSNSRSEMNVSTLELGDSALYLCASSLNGGPTSNTGELFFGEGSRLTVL.

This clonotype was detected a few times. This chain's CDR3 is CASSGGGGLQFF. The CDR3 nucleotides are TGTGCCAGCAGTGGGGGAGGGGGGCTACAGTTCTTC. The chain combines TRBV2 with TRBJ2-1; a possible D gene is TRBD2 (7 bases). This CDR3 region has 12 residues. Germline-derived CDR1 and CDR2 are SNHLY and FYNNEI. With 4 bases removed from V and 13 bases from J, the gap between germline ends came to 14 bases.

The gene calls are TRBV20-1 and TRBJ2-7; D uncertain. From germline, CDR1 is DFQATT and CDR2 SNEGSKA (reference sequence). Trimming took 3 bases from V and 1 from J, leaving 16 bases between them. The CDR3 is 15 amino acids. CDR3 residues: CSARSRSPWSYEQYF. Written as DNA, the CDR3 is TGCAGTGCTAGGTCTAGGTCCCCTTGGTCCTACGAGCAGTACTTC.

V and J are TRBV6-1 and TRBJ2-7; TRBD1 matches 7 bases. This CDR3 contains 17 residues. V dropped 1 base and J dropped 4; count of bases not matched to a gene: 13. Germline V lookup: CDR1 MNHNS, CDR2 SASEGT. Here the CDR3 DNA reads TGTGCCAGCAGTGAAGGGAGGACCCCAACAGGGGATTACGAGCAGTACTTC. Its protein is CASSEGRTPTGDYEQYF.

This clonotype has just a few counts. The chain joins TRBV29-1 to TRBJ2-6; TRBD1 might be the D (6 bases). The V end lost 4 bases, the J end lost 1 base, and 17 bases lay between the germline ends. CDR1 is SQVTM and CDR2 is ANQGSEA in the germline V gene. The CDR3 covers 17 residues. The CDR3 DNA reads TGCAGCGTTGGTCTTGGCAGGGGACCTTCTGGGGCCAACGTCCTGACTTTC. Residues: CSVGLGRGPSGANVLTF.

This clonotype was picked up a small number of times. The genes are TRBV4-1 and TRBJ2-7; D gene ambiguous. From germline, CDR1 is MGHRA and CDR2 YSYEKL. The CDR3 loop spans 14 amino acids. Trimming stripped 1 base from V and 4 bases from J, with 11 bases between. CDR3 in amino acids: CASSQVIRMYEQYF. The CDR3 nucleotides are TGCGCCAGCAGCCAAGTTATCAGAATGTACGAGCAGTACTTC.

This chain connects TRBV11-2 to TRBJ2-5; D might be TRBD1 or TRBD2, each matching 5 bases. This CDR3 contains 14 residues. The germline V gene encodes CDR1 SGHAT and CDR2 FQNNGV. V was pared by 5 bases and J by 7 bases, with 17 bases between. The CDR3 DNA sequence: TGTGCCAGCAGCGCCGGGGCAAGCCTGGGGACCCAGTACTTC. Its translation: CASSAGASLGTQYF.

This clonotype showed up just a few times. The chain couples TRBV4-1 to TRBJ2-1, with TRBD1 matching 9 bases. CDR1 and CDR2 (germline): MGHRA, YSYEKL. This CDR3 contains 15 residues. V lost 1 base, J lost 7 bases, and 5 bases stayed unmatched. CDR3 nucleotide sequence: TGCGCCAGCAGCCAAGGGGGACAGGGAGGGAATGAGCAGTTCTTC. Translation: CASSQGGQGGNEQFF.

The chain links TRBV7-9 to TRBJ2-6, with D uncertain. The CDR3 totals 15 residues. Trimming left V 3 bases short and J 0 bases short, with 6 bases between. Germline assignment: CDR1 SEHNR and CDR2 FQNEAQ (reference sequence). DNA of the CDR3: TGTGCCAGCAGCTTCACACCCTCTGGGGCCAACGTCCTGACTTTC. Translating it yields CASSFTPSGANVLTF.

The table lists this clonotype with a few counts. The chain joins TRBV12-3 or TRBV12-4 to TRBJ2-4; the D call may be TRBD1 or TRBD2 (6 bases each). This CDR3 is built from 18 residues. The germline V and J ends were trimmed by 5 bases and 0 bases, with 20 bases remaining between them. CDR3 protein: CASSVRPRDNIAKNIQYF. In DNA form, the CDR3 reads TGTGCCAGCAGTGTAAGACCGCGGGACAACATAGCCAAAAACATTCAGTACTTC.

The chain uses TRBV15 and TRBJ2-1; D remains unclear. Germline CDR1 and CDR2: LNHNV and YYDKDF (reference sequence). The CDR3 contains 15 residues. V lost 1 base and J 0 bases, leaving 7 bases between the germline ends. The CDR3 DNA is TGTGCCACCAGCAGAGGAGGTCCCTCCTACAATGAGCAGTTCTTC. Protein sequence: CATSRGGPSYNEQFF.

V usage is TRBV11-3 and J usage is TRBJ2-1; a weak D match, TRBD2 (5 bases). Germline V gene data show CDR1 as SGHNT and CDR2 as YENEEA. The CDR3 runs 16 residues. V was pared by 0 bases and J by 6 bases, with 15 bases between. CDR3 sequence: CASSLDRWEPRNEQFF. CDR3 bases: TGTGCCAGCAGCTTAGATCGGTGGGAGCCCCGCAATGAGCAGTTCTTC. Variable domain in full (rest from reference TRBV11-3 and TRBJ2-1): EAGVVQSPRYKIIEKKQPVAFWCNPISGHNTLYWYLQNLGQGPELLIRYENEEAVDDSQLPKDRFSAERLKGVDSTLKIQPAELGDSAVYLCASSLDRWEPRNEQFFGPGTRLTVL.

The DNA for the CDR3 is TGTGCCAGCAGCCTCGGGAGTGCGCAGTTCTTC. The encoded protein is CASSLGSAQFF. The chain has TRBV12-3 or TRBV12-4 and TRBJ2-1; D possibly corresponds to TRBD2 (6 bases). With 6 bases removed from V and 12 bases from J, the gap between germline ends came to 12 bases. This CDR3 region has 11 residues.

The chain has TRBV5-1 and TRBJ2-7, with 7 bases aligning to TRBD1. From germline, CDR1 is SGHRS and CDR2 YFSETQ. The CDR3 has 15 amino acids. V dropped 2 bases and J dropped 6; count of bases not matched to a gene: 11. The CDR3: CASSFRAPGGTEQYF. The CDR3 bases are TGCGCCAGCAGCTTCCGGGCCCCAGGGGGTACCGAGCAGTACTTC.

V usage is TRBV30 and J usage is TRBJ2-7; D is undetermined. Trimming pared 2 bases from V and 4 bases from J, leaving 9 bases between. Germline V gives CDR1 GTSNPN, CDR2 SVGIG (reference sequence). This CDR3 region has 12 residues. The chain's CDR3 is CAWSPGSYEQYF. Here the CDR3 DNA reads TGTGCCTGGAGTCCAGGAAGTTACGAGCAGTACTTC.

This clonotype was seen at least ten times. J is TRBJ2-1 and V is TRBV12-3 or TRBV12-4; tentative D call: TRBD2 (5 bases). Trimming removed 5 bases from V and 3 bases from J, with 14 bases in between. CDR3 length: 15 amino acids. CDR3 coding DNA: TGTGCCAGCAGTCCCAGACGGACTCACTACAATGAGCAGTTCTTC. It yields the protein CASSPRRTHYNEQFF.

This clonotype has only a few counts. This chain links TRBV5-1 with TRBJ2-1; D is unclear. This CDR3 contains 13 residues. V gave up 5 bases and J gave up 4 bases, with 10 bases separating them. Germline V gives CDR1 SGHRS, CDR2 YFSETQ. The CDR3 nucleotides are TGCGCCAGCAGGGACCGGCTTTACAATGAGCAGTTCTTC. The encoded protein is CASRDRLYNEQFF.

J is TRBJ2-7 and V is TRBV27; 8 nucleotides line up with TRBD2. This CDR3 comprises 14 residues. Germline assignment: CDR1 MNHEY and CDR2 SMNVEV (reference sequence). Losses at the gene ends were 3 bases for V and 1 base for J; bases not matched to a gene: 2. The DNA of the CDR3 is TGTGCCAGCAGTTTCCGACTAGCGTCCTACGAGCAGTACTTC. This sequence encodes CASSFRLASYEQYF.

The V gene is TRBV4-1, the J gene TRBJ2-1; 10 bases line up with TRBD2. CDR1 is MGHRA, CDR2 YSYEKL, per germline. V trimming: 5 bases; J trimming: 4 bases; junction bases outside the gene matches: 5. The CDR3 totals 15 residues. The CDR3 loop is CASSFKRGGYNEQFF. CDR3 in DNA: TGCGCCAGCAGCTTTAAGCGGGGGGGGTACAATGAGCAGTTCTTC.

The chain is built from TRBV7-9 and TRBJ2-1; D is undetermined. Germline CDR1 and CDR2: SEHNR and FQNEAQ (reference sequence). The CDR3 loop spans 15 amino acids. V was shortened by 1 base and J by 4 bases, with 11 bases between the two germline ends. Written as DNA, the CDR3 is TGTGCCAGCAGCTTAGGTCTTTCTGTATACAATGAGCAGTTCTTC. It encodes CASSLGLSVYNEQFF.

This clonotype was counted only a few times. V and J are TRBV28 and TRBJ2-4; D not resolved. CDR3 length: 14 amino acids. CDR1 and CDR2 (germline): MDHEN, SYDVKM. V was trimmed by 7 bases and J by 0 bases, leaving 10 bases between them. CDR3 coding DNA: TGTGCCAGCACCGCAGCCCTAGCCAAAAACATTCAGTACTTC. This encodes CASTAALAKNIQYF. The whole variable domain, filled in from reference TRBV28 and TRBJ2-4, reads DVKVTQSSRYLVKRTGEKVFLECVQDMDHENMFWYRQDPGLGLRLIYFSYDVKMKEKGDIPEGYSVSREKKERFSLILESASTNQTSMYLCASTAALAKNIQYFGAGTRLSVL.

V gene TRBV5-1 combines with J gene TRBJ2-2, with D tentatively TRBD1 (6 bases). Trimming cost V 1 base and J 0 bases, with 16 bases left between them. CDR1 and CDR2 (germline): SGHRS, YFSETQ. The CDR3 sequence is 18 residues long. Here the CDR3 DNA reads TGCGCCAGCAGCTTGTTCAGGGGACGACCTCCGAACACCGGGGAGCTGTTTTTT. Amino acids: CASSLFRGRPPNTGELFF.

CDR3 bases: TGTGCCAGCAGTCGATCTTCTGGGGCCAACGTCCTGACTTTC. It specifies CASSRSSGANVLTF. The V call is TRBV12-3 or TRBV12-4, the J call TRBJ2-6, with no clear D. Trimming cost V 5 bases and J 1 base, with 6 bases left between them. This CDR3 is built from 14 residues.

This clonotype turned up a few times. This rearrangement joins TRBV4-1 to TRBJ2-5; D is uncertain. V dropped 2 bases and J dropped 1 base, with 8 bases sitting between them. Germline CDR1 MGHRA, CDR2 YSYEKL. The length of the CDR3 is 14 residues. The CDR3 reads CASSQKLSQETQYF. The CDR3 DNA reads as TGCGCCAGCAGCCAAAAACTATCCCAAGAGACCCAGTACTTC.

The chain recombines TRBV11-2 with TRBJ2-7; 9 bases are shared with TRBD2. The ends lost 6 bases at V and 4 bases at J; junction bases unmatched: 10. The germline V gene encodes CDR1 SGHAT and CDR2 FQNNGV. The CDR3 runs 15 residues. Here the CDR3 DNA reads TGTGCCAGCAGTATCCTTAGCGGGAGATCGTACGAGCAGTACTTC. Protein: CASSILSGRSYEQYF. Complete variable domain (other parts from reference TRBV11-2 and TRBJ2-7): EAGVAQSPRYKIIEKRQSVAFWCNPISGHATLYWYQQILGQGPKLLIQFQNNGVVDDSQLPKDRFSAERLKGVDSTLKIQPAKLEDSAVYLCASSILSGRSYEQYFGPGTRLTVT.